This TCR beta chain came from a study of cytomegalovirus exposure and HLA in healthy donors. The PCR used 60 Vbeta and 13 Jbeta primers. Authors' analysis steps: Later, an analysis found about 77 million unique TCR beta chains, and about 10 million of these were shared. Here immunoSEQ multiplex PCR was the method, and the copy in TCRdb shows in-frame clones only, minus some. V and J calls and clone size are as listed in that table; D and trimming were resolved from the DNA. The sample consists of about 190,000 clones, around three quarters of them appearing once. The junction had 7 bases not matched to a gene; V was cut back by 4 bases and J by 3 bases. The CDR3 consists of 15 residues. In germline, CDR1 is MNHEY, CDR2 SMNVEV (reference sequence).

This chain uses TRBV27 with TRBJ1-2, with 8 bases fitting TRBD1. What was sequenced was PBMCs. This receptor was identified in a woman in her late teens or twenties in good health and CMV-seronegative. The CDR3 DNA follows: TGTGCCAGCAGTTCCCGGGACAGGTTGGACTATGGCTACACCTTC. This encodes CASSSRDRLDYGYTF.